This record concerns one TCR beta chain sequence. The antigen it recognizes is unknown. The sample holds no much larger clone one base away, and base qualities are not on file. The protocol used for the library was the immunoSEQ multiplex PCR assay. Under the source paper's analysis protocol: To diagnose cytomegalovirus status from the catalog of TCR beta chain sequences, a statistical classification framework was built. In its TCRdb copy, this immuneACCESS table keeps in-frame sequences only and misses some clones. Where compared with another copy, unresolved V genes explain less than half of these, and the others have no known cause. D and trimming were read from the DNA, whereas the V and J calls and clone size are those reported in that table. For this sample the table gives about 280,000 clones, of which 70% to 90% were detected only once. The biggest ten clones account for about 0.85% of the sample.

The sample is drawn from a study of cytomegalovirus exposure and HLA in healthy donors (dated by TCRdb to about 2017). At the level of the whole study: A later analysis indicated that the 110 or so validation repertoires were generated on the platform also employed for the roughly 730 repertoires of the first cohort. To predict cytomegalovirus infection status, the study combined high-throughput TCR immunosequencing, statistical association of individual TCRs with disease status, and machine learning. Besides the first cohort of approximately 670 subjects, a separate validation cohort made up of over a hundred different subjects was used. The study aimed to test whether signatures of past pathogen exposure could be identified by cataloging public T cell receptors.

The germline V gene yields SGHDT for CDR1 and YYEEEE for CDR2. V drops 0 bases and J drops 9 bases, leaving 7 bases in between. The CDR3 runs 12 residues from the cysteine to the phenylalanine. Kept here is only the CDR3 DNA, which spans 36 bases and is read in frame from base 1. What the research found in general, with its limitations: All 120 or so repertoires were used to score co-occurrence in the validation cohort in a later analysis, because that analysis had no HLA typing for the cohort. Subsequent analysis determined that TCRs grouped into clusters in the first cohort also showed a tendency toward co-occurrence across the approximately 110 validation repertoires, and 94% of cluster scores exceeded 0. Most TCR sequences were seen in very few donors, while some public TCRs were found in many individuals. The classifier was reported to diagnose cytomegalovirus status with high specificity and sensitivity in both the original cohort and the validation cohort. In vitro tests confirmed that a few of the cytomegalovirus-associated TCR beta chains recognize cytomegalovirus antigens. The authors suggested that the approach could potentially be generalized to other disease states and immunological phenotypes. A total of fewer than 200 TCR beta chains were listed by the study as associated with cytomegalovirus.

The donors were included in the validation cohort of roughly 120 subjects, a group kept apart from the approximately 670-subject first cohort. The sequence came from a woman aged 18 to 35 in good health and CMV-seronegative. The sequencing sample was made of PBMCs. The rearrangement combines TRBV5-6 with TRBJ1-5, and the D gene may be TRBD1, 6 bases matching. This receptor has the CDR3 CASSLATGPQHF. Here is the DNA: TGTGCCAGCAGCTTGGCGACAGGGCCCCAGCATTTT.